These 22 T cell receptor beta chains originate from one sample sequenced in a study of T cell responses to AZD1222 COVID-19 vaccine. Sequenced by immunoSEQ multiplex PCR; TCRdb stores in-frame clones only, minus some. The sample holds approximately 180,000 clones, more than 75% seen once. Sequencing used peripheral blood, obtained 28 days after the second AZD1222 dose. These TCRs come from an adult who received the AZD1222 COVID-19 vaccine.

The rearrangement links TRBV2 to TRBJ2-1, with 14 bases identical to TRBD2. Germline V gives CDR1 SNHLY, CDR2 FYNNEI. The CDR3 contains 15 residues. J lost 6 bases, V lost 10 bases, and 8 bases had no gene match. The CDR3 sequence is CATTKTSGRANEQFF. In DNA, the CDR3 is TGTGCCACCACCAAGACTAGCGGGAGGGCCAATGAGCAGTTCTTC.

The chain is built from TRBV11-2 and TRBJ2-2, with no clear D. V lost 0 bases, J lost 1 base, and 9 bases lay in between. Germline CDR1 is SGHAT and CDR2 is FQNNGV. CDR3 length: 16 residues. This chain's CDR3 is CASSLDQIWNTGELFF. In nucleotides, the CDR3 is TGTGCCAGCAGCTTAGATCAGATATGGAACACCGGGGAGCTGTTTTTT.

The CDR3 DNA follows: TGTGCCAGCAGTTTGGGGACAGCGAACACCGGGGAGCTGTTTTTT. Its translation: CASSLGTANTGELFF. The chain joins TRBV28 to TRBJ2-2, with TRBD1 matching over 7 bases. V lost 3 bases, J lost 0 bases, and 1 base stayed unmatched. The CDR3 runs to 15 residues. CDR1 MDHEN and CDR2 SYDVKM come from the germline V gene.

CDR3 in amino acids: CASTPQGFYGYTF. In DNA, the CDR3 is TGTGCCAGCACCCCCCAGGGGTTCTATGGCTACACCTTC. The chain links TRBV6-2 or TRBV6-3 to TRBJ1-2; D is possibly TRBD1 (6 bases). This CDR3 has 13 amino acids. The germline V gene has CDR1 MNHEY and CDR2 SVGEGT. Trimming took 7 bases from V and 4 from J, leaving 13 bases between them.

The chain uses TRBV21-1 and TRBJ2-7. TRBV21-1 is shown as a pseudogene. The CDR3 length is 12 residues. This CDR3 reads CASSSRIHEQYF. In nucleotides, the CDR3 is TGTGCCAGCAGCAGCCGGATCCACGAGCAGTACTTC.

This rearrangement joins TRBV7-9 to TRBJ1-1, with D possibly matching TRBD1 (6 bases). The ends were cut back, 0 bases at V and 6 bases at J, with 17 bases in the middle. CDR3 length: 16 amino acids. Germline CDR1 is SEHNR and CDR2 is FQNEAQ (reference sequence). CDR3 loop: CASSLANRGPHPEAFF. For the CDR3, the DNA is TGTGCCAGCAGCTTAGCGAACCGGGGGCCTCATCCTGAAGCTTTCTTT.

The chain carries TRBV23-1 and TRBJ2-5, with D possibly matching TRBD2 (6 bases). TRBV23-1 counts as an open reading frame of uncertain function. This CDR3 has 14 residues. The V end lost 10 bases, the J end lost 7 bases, and 22 bases lay between the germline ends. CDR3 DNA sequence: TGCGCCACCATGGGGGGAATTAACCCAGGGACCCAGTACTTC. Its protein is CATMGGINPGTQYF.

Only a few counts were recorded for this clone. The chain links TRBV29-1 to TRBJ2-7; D is uncertain. The V end lost 4 bases, the J end lost 2 bases, and 9 bases lay between the germline ends. This CDR3 is built from 12 residues. Looked up from germline, CDR1 is SQVTM and CDR2 is ANQGSEA. CDR3 region: CSVGPGPYEQYF. CDR3 bases: TGCAGCGTTGGCCCTGGGCCCTACGAGCAGTACTTC.

The chain links TRBV19 to TRBJ2-7; the match to TRBD1 covers 8 bases. Per germline, CDR1 LNHDA and CDR2 SQIVND (reference sequence). This CDR3 spans 15 amino acids. Trimming at V came to 4 bases and at J to 2 bases, leaving 7 bases not matched to a gene. CDR3 bases: TGTGCCAGTAGTAAGGGGACAGGTACAACCTACGAGCAGTACTTC. This translates into CASSKGTGTTYEQYF.

This chain links TRBV18 with TRBJ2-3; perhaps TRBD2 as D (5 bases). V dropped 3 bases and J dropped 6 bases, with 16 bases sitting between them. CDR1 is KGHSH, CDR2 LQKENI, per germline. The CDR3 totals 15 residues. CDR3 DNA: TGTGCCAGCTCACCCAATCGACTATACCAGGATACGCAGTATTTT. Translating it yields CASSPNRLYQDTQYF.

This sequence joins TRBV6-1 and TRBJ2-3, with TRBD2 matching over 10 bases. This CDR3 has 15 amino acids. V lost 2 bases to trimming and J lost 3 bases; unmatched junction nucleotides: 2. CDR1 and CDR2 from the germline V gene are MNHNS and SASEGT. The CDR3 DNA reads TGTGCCAGCAGTGAACTAGCGGGAGAGACAGATACGCAGTATTTT. Translating it yields CASSELAGETDTQYF.

J is TRBJ1-4 and V is TRBV10-3, with TRBD1 matching over 7 bases. Germline CDR1 reads ENHRY; CDR2 reads SYGVKD. The CDR3 covers 16 residues. V was clipped by 4 bases and J by 0 bases; unmatched bases: 5. Here the CDR3 reads CAISGTGLATNEKLFF. The CDR3 DNA reads as TGTGCCATCAGTGGGACAGGTCTTGCAACTAATGAAAAACTGTTTTTT.

This clone was counted a single time. The chain links TRBV6-2 or TRBV6-3 to TRBJ1-2; no clear D. Trimming cost V 0 bases and J 0 bases, with 8 bases left between them. CDR1 and CDR2 (germline): MNHEY, SVGEGT. The CDR3 totals 15 residues. The CDR3 sequence: CASSYSGLANYGYTF. In nucleotides, the CDR3 is TGTGCCAGCAGTTACTCCGGCCTTGCTAACTATGGCTACACCTTC.

The V and J genes are TRBV28 and TRBJ1-1; maybe TRBD1 (5 bases). V lost 3 bases to trimming and J lost 5 bases, with 7 bases between them. The germline V gene encodes CDR1 MDHEN and CDR2 SYDVKM. The CDR3 runs 12 residues. CDR3 coding DNA: TGTGCCAGCAGTTTGGGGGAAACTGAAGCTTTCTTT. Translation gives CASSLGETEAFF.

V is TRBV7-2 and J is TRBJ2-1; maybe TRBD2 (6 bases). V shed 2 bases and J shed 10 bases, with 24 bases lying between them. Germline CDR1 is SGHTA and CDR2 is FQGNSA. The CDR3 is 17 residues long. Written as DNA, the CDR3 is TGTGCCAGCAGCTTAAGGTCCGGGACTCCGATCAGGTGGGAGCAGTTCTTC. Amino acids: CASSLRSGTPIRWEQFF.

The chain uses TRBV27 and TRBJ2-1; 12 bases match TRBD2. The CDR3 contains 15 residues. The trim removed 6 bases at V and 10 bases at J, leaving 10 bases unmatched. Germline V gene lookup returns CDR1 MNHEY and CDR2 SMNVEV (reference sequence). In DNA, the CDR3 is TGTGCCAGCAGGGTTACACTAGCGGGAGGAGGAGAGCAGTTCTTC. Its protein product is CASRVTLAGGGEQFF.

The chain carries TRBV24-1 and TRBJ2-3, with TRBD2 identical over 9 bases. Germline V CDR1 and CDR2: KGHDR, SFDVKD. V dropped 5 bases and J dropped 6; count of bases not matched to a gene: 8. The CDR3 covers 15 residues. The CDR3 nucleotides are TGTGCCACCAGTGTGGGCGGGAGGGCCGTGGATACGCAGTATTTT. It translates to CATSVGGRAVDTQYF.

V gene TRBV6-2 or TRBV6-3 combines with J gene TRBJ2-7; D gene uncertain. The CDR3 totals 11 residues. The germline V gene has CDR1 MNHEY and CDR2 SVGEGT. V shed 6 bases and J shed 1 base, with 4 bases lying between them. CDR3 sequence reads: CASSQSYEQYF. DNA for the CDR3: TGTGCCAGCAGCCAATCCTACGAGCAGTACTTC.

The V and J genes are TRBV30 and TRBJ2-7; D perhaps matches TRBD1 (6 bases). From germline, CDR1 is GTSNPN and CDR2 SVGIG (reference sequence). The V end was cut by 2 bases, the J end by 2 bases, with 10 bases between. The length of the CDR3 is 13 residues. CDR3 coding DNA: TGTGCCTGGAGTCACAGGGCAACCTACGAGCAGTACTTC. Protein: CAWSHRATYEQYF. The full variable domain, completed using reference TRBV30 and TRBJ2-7, is SQTIHQWPATLVQPVGSPLSLECTVEGTSNPNLYWYRQAAGRGLQLLFYSVGIGQISSEVPQNLSASRPQDRQFILSSKKLLLSDSGFYLCAWSHRATYEQYFGPGTRLTVT.

The rearrangement uses TRBV5-1 and TRBJ1-4; D is undetermined. V lost 0 bases, J lost 4 bases, and 7 bases lay in between. Germline V gene data show CDR1 as SGHRS and CDR2 as YFSETQ. The CDR3 has 14 amino acids. The CDR3 DNA follows: TGCGCCAGCAGCTTGGGAACAGTTAATGAAAAACTGTTTTTT. Translated, it gives CASSLGTVNEKLFF.

V gene TRBV6-2 or TRBV6-3 combines with J gene TRBJ2-3; D remains ambiguous. The V end was cut by 5 bases, the J end by 4 bases, with 10 bases between. CDR3 length: 13 amino acids. Germline V gene lookup returns CDR1 MNHEY and CDR2 SVGEGT. CDR3 loop: CASSPPGADTQYF. The CDR3 DNA is TGTGCCAGCAGTCCCCCCGGCGCAGATACGCAGTATTTT.

V gene TRBV19 combines with J gene TRBJ2-3, with TRBD2 matching 8 bases. CDR1 is LNHDA, CDR2 SQIVND, per germline (reference sequence). J was trimmed by 4 bases and V by 6 bases; bases with no gene match: 18. CDR3 length equals 18 residues. The CDR3 nucleotides read TGTGCCAGTAGCTGGGCTAGCGGGTCGCAAGGGATCGCAGATACGCAGTATTTT. It encodes CASSWASGSQGIADTQYF.